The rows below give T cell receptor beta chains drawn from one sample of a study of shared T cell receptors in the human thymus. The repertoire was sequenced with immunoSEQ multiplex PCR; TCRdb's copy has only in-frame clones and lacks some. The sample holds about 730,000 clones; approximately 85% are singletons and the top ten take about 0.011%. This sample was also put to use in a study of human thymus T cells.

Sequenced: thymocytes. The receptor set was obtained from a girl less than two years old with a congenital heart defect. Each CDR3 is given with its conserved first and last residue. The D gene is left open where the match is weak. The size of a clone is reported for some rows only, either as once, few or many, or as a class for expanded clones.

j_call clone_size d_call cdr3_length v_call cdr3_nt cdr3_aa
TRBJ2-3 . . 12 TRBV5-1 TGCGCCAGCAGCCCATGCACAGATACGCAGTATTTT CASSPCTDTQYF
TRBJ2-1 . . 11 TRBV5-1 TGCGCCAGCAGCTTAAACAGGGAACAGTTCTTC CASSLNREQFF
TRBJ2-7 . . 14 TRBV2 TGTGCCAGCAGGTCATTCGGGGACAACTCTGAGCAGTACTTC CASRSFGDNSEQYF
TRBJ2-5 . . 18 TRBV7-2 TGTGCCAGCAGCCTAGACGGGGGTGTCTGGCTGAGGCATGAGACCCAGTACTTC CASSLDGGVWLRHETQYF
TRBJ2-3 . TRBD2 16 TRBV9 TGTGCCAGCAGCGTACAACCGGGACTAGCGGGGGGGCAACAGTATTTT CASSVQPGLAGGQQYF
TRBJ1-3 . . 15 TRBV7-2 TGTGCCAGCAGCCTCCACAGGGACTCTGGAAACACCATATATTTT CASSLHRDSGNTIYF
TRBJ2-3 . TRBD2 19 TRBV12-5 TGTGCTAGTGGTTTGGTACGGCTGGAAGCGGGGGCCACCACAGATACGCAGTATTTT CASGLVRLEAGATTDTQYF
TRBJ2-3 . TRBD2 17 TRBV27 TGTGCCAGCAGCTCCTTAGGACTAGCGGGGGCCCGGGTGGAGTCGTATTTT CASSSLGLAGARVESYF
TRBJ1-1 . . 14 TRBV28 TGTGCCAGCAGAGAAAAAGACACCTTCACTGAAGCTTTCTTT CASREKDTFTEAFF
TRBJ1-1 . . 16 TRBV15 TGTGCCACCAGCAGAGAGACAGCTCCACCGAACACTGAAGCTTTCTTT CATSRETAPPNTEAFF
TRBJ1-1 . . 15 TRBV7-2 TGTGCCAGCAGCTTAGGGTTAGGGGAGGTGACTGAAGCTTTCTTT CASSLGLGEVTEAFF
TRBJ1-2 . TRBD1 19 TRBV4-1 TGCGCCAGCAGCCAAGGCTCCGGACAGGGCAGTCCAAATAACTATGGCTACACCTTC CASSQGSGQGSPNNYGYTF
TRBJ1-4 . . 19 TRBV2 TGTGCCAGCAGCTTCTCCCCGAGAGAGATAAGGGAGACGGAGGAAAAACTGTTTTTT CASSFSPREIRETEEKLFF
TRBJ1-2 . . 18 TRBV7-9 TGTGCCAGCAGCTTAATTGGGGGGGTCCTCTCAGCGGACTATGGCTACACCTTC CASSLIGGVLSADYGYTF
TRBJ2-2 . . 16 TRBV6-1 TGTGCCAGCAGTGAAGTCTGGGCCCCTTCCCCCGGGGAGCTGTTTTTT CASSEVWAPSPGELFF
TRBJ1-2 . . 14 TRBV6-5 TGTGCCAGCAGTTACTCGATCACAAGCTATGGCTACACCTTC CASSYSITSYGYTF
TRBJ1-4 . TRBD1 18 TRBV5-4 TGTGCCAGCAACATAAAGACAGGGGGACCCCCAACTAATGAAAAACTGTTTTTT CASNIKTGGPPTNEKLFF
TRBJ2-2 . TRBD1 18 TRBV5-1 TGCGCCAGCAGCCAGAAACGGGGACAGGGGGAAGACACCGGGGAGCTGTTTTTT CASSQKRGQGEDTGELFF
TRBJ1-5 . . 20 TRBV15 TGTGCCACCAGCAGAGAGATAGATCGCAGGGGCCGAAGGGGCAATCAGCCCCAGCATTTT CATSREIDRRGRRGNQPQHF
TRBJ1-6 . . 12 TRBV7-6 TGTGCCAGCGGAAACAGGGCGTCACCCCTCCACTTT CASGNRASPLHF
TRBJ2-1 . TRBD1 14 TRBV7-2 TGTGCCAGCAGCTTTAGCAGGGGGCCGAATGAGCAGTTCTTC CASSFSRGPNEQFF
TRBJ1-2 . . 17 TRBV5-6 TGTGCCAGCAGCCTGGGCCCTAGGGGGGGCGCGGACTATGGCTACACCTTC CASSLGPRGGADYGYTF
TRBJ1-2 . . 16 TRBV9 TGTGCCAGCAGCGCATTGGGCAGCCACGCTAACTATGGCTACACCTTC CASSALGSHANYGYTF
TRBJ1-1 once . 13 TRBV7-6 TGTGCCAGCAGCCCCAACTTAAACACTGAAGCTTTCTTT CASSPNLNTEAFF
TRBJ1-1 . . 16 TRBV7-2 TGTGCCAGCAGCCCACTGGGCGGGGGTGAGAACACTGAAGCTTTCTTT CASSPLGGGENTEAFF
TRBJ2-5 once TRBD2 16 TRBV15 TGTGCCACCAGCAGAGACGCGGGACTAATCTCCGAGACCCAGTACTTC CATSRDAGLISETQYF
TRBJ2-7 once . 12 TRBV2 TGTGCCAGCAGTGACAGTACCTACGAGCAGTACTTC CASSDSTYEQYF
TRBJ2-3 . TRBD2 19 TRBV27 TGTGCCAGCAGTTCCCCCAGACTAGCGGGGGGCCCAAGCACAGATACGCAGTATTTT CASSSPRLAGGPSTDTQYF
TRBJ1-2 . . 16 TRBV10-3 TGTGCCATCAGTGCCCATGAGGCCGGGAGGAATTATGGCTACACCTTC CAISAHEAGRNYGYTF
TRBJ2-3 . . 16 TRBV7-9 TGTGCCAGCAACAATGTCCTAGCATGGGTCACAGATACGCAGTATTTT CASNNVLAWVTDTQYF
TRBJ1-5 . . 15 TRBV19 TGTGCCAGTAGTATAGGGAGGACAGCCAATCAGCCCCAGCATTTT CASSIGRTANQPQHF
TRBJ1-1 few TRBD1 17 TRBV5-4 TGTGCCAGCAGCCCTACAGGGGGTCCTGGTAAGAACACTGAAGCTTTCTTT CASSPTGGPGKNTEAFF
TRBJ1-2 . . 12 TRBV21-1 TGTGCCAGCAGGCGCGACAGGTGGGGCTACACCTTC CASRRDRWGYTF
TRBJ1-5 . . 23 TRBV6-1 TGTGCCAGCAGTGAAGCTTACAGGTTCATGCCACCCCTTCCGGACCTACACAATCAGCCCCAGCATTTT CASSEAYRFMPPLPDLHNQPQHF
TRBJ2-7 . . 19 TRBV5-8 TGTGCCAGCAGCTTGGCCCGCTTTTTAGACAGCACCATCCCCTACGAGCAGTACTTC CASSLARFLDSTIPYEQYF
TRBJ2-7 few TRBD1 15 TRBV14 TGTGCCAGCAGCCAAGATGGTAACAGGGGCTACGAGCAGTACTTC CASSQDGNRGYEQYF
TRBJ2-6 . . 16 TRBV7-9 TGTGCCAGCAGCTTAGGTAGGGGGACTGGGGCCAACGTCCTGACTTTC CASSLGRGTGANVLTF
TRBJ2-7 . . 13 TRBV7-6 TGTGCCAGCAGCTCCCCCGGTGGGGGGGAGCAGTACTTC CASSSPGGGEQYF
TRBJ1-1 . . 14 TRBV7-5 . CARSAVGAGTEAFF
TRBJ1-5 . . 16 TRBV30 TGTGCCTGGAGTACCTCAGAAAAATATAGCAATCAGCCCCAGCATTTT CAWSTSEKYSNQPQHF
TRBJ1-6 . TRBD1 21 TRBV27 TGTGCCAGCAGTTTATTTGTACGTCGGGTCGGGACAGAGCGCTACACTTCACCCCTCCACTTT CASSLFVRRVGTERYTSPLHF
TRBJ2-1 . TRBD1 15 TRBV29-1 TGCAGCCCTCTAAGCCTTAGGACAGGAAGGAATGAGCAGTTCTTC CSPLSLRTGRNEQFF
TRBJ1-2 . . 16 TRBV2 TGTGCCAGCATCGAAACAGGGAATCATGGTAACTATGGCTACACCTTC CASIETGNHGNYGYTF
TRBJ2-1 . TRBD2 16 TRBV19 TGTGCCAGTAGTCCGTGGACTAGCGGGGAATACAATGAGCAGTTCTTC CASSPWTSGEYNEQFF
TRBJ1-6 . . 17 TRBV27 TGTGCCAGCAGTCCTCGATCCGGGCCCCTTAGCGGTTCACCCCTCCACTTT CASSPRSGPLSGSPLHF
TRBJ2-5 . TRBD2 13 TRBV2 TGTGCCGGACTAGCGGGGAAACAAGAGACCCAGTACTTC CAGLAGKQETQYF
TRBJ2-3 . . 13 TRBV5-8 TGTGCCAGCAGCCGGACACGCACAGATACGCAGTATTTT CASSRTRTDTQYF
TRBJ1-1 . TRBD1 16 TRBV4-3 TGCGCCAGCAGCCAGCGACAGGGGCCTCAAGAAACTGAAGCTTTCTTT CASSQRQGPQETEAFF
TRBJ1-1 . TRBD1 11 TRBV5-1 TGCGCCAGCAGCGCAGGGGGCAAAGCTTTCTTT CASSAGGKAFF
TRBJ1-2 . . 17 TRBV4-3 TGCGCCAGCAGCCAAGATCTTTACAGGCCCTCTATCTATGGCTACACCTTC CASSQDLYRPSIYGYTF
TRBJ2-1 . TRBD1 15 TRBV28 TGTGCCAGCAGTTCAGGACAGGGCTCCTACAATGAGCAGTTCTTC CASSSGQGSYNEQFF
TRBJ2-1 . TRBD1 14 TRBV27 TGTGCCAGCAGTTTCGGGACAGGCTACAATGAGCAGTTCTTC CASSFGTGYNEQFF
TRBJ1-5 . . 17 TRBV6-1 TGTGCCAGCAGTGAGGGAAAGGGAGGTCCAAGCAATCAGCCCCAGCATTTT CASSEGKGGPSNQPQHF
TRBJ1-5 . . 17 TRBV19 TGTGCCAGTAGTTGTAAGACAGGAAAGAATAGCAATCAGCCCCAGCATTTT CASSCKTGKNSNQPQHF
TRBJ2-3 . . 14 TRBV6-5 TGTGCCAGCAGACGGGACATACCCACAGATACGCAGTATTTT CASRRDIPTDTQYF
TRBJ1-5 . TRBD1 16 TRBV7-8 TGTGCCAGCAGCCCACAGGGGTCCGCGTACCATCAGCCCCAGCATTTT CASSPQGSAYHQPQHF
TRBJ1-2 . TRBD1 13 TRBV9 TGTGCCAGCAGCCCCGGACAGGGCTATGGCTACACCTTC CASSPGQGYGYTF
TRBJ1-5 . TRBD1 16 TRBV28 TGTGCCAGCAGTTTATTAGGACAGGGGGGCGGTCAGCCCCAGCATTTT CASSLLGQGGGQPQHF
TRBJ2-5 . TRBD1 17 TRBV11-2 TGTGCCAGCAGCCAAAAGGGGGCTGTAAGTAATGAAGAGACCCAGTACTTC CASSQKGAVSNEETQYF